The subject of this entry is one T cell receptor (beta chain). Its recognized antigen is unknown. No much larger clone exists at a distance of one base, and base qualities are not known. The sample is drawn from a study of cytomegalovirus exposure and HLA in healthy donors (dated by TCRdb to 2015 to 2018). Regarding the research as a whole: In an earlier analysis of under 750 of the donors, approximately 300 Gb of sequence data and 90 million to 120 million unique TCR beta sequences from roughly 180 million T cells were reported. An early release that covered more than 550 HLA-typed donors contained about 300 gigabases of sequencing data and tens of millions of unique TCR sequences. Of the roughly 400 genotyped donors, over 70% fell in the genetic ancestry cluster associated with self-reported Caucasian donors. The aim of the study was to test whether cataloging public T cell receptors could identify signatures of past pathogen exposure. The T cell repertoires of under 750 subjects were profiled by immunosequencing and related to cytomegalovirus serostatus. Besides the first cohort of 666 subjects, a separate validation cohort made up of roughly 120 different subjects was used. To predict cytomegalovirus infection status, the study brought together high-throughput TCR immunosequencing, statistical association of individual TCRs with disease status, and machine learning. In a later analysis, previously published TCR beta repertoires from 600 to 850 donors were re-analyzed and high-resolution HLA genotyping was added so that TCR occurrence patterns could be studied. The later analysis used no new phenotypic data to find candidate immune exposures, relying instead on TCR beta sequences and their occurrence across donors. To decide whether each TCR beta V gene segment behaved as functional or pseudogenic, an earlier analysis of some 600 of the donors relied on high-throughput TCR beta sequencing. Donor age, sex, ethnicity and CMV serostatus were collected together with the repertoire data. In a later genetic analysis, genome-wide SNP genotypes for about 60% of the 666 donors were used, and that subset was treated as a discovery cohort. Every discovery cohort repertoire had been produced on one sequencing platform. HLA typing included class I and class II loci at four-digit resolution. Typing coverage differed by locus: A, B, C, DRB1 and DQB1 were typed in roughly 620-630 donors, DQA1 in 500 to 550, DPA1 in around 610, and DPB1 in just under 480. Because of strong linkage in the cohort, five DR-DQ haplotypes were treated as single units for association and clustering. Among some 400 genotyped donors of the cohort, an average of approximately 220,000 unique TCR beta nucleotide sequences was sequenced per donor, of which 15% to 20% were non-productive.

The cohort was made up of approximately 670 healthy bone marrow donors. At the time of sampling, every cohort member was nominally healthy, though immune exposures that went unrecorded were likely present. The donor tested CMV seropositive, placing the donor among the 250 to 350 seropositive members of the cohort. A peripheral blood sample was provided by each donor, and peripheral blood mononuclear cells were used for TCR beta sequencing. The Qiagen DNeasy Blood Extraction Kit was used to extract genomic DNA from the blood cell samples. Looking up the germline V gene (reference sequence) yields CDR1 MNHEY and CDR2 SMNVEV. For this chain, trimming is 4 bases at the V end and 8 bases at the J end, and the number of junction bases without a gene match is 6. The CDR3, cysteine through phenylalanine, is 13 amino acids long. Only CDR3 DNA is held: 39 bases, read in frame from base 1. Overall study results and their limits: In the study, roughly 160 TCR beta chains were listed as associated with cytomegalovirus. According to a later analysis, most CMV-associated TCR beta chains appeared to be HLA-restricted, and the HLA associations seemed to be driven largely by CMV exposure. Several of the top co-occurrence clusters appeared to be linked to parvovirus B19, influenza, CMV and Epstein-Barr virus, according to a later analysis. V-gene and J-gene trimming of TCR beta chains was associated with a missense DCLRE1C variant in a later genetic analysis, and the association was replicated in an independent cohort. In this cohort, only TCR beta chains were sequenced, and detectable features were limited by the absence of alpha or paired-chain data. Because the 87-base-pair reads could not distinguish some IMGT-functional V segments, including TRBV6-2 and TRBV6-3, those segments were excluded. In a later genetic analysis, fewer N-insertions in productive TCRs were reported among donors in an Asian-associated ancestry cluster than the approximately 630-donor mean. Because some donors lacked HLA typing at each locus, the association tests relied only on the typed subset. The classifier was reported to diagnose cytomegalovirus status with high specificity and sensitivity in both the original cohort and the validation cohort. When HLA alleles, especially DR and DQ, strongly co-occurred, TCR associations were difficult to assign to individual alleles. A further reported finding was that TCR beta sequences accurately predicted the HLA-A and HLA-B alleles for most subjects in the first cohort. The earlier analysis of some 540 of the donors excluded 15 to 20 rarely observed V segments, including chromosome 9 orphons, because counts were too low. For the cohort, immune exposure information was limited to CMV serostatus. The authors suggested that the approach could potentially be extended to other disease states and immunological phenotypes. A later analysis associated about 18,000 TCR beta sequences with specific HLA alleles at a false discovery rate of 0.05. The sequencing pipeline was judged likely to have produced a cluster of highly shared sequence variants as a technical artifact. A few of the identified cytomegalovirus-associated TCR beta chains were confirmed in vitro to be specific for cytomegalovirus antigens. In an earlier analysis of 500 to 650 of the donors, most TCR beta V segments appeared in productive rearrangements about 87% or about 30% of the time, broadly matching IMGT annotations. Most TCR sequences were observed very rarely across donors, whereas some public TCRs were present in many individuals. A later analysis found that TCR association rates varied across HLA loci, with DRB1 alleles showing the most associated TCRs and HLA-C alleles the fewest. Compared with equally common non-associated chains, HLA-associated TCR beta chains in a later analysis were more clonally expanded and had lower generation probabilities. Sequencing depth was assumed to be roughly uniform across donors in the presence/absence analyses, though that assumption may not hold. Correlated functional status among segregating V segments might reflect linkage disequilibrium, but an unknown experimental factor could not be ruled out.

Receptor amplification or capture employed the immunoSEQ multiplex PCR assay. A mixture of 60 forward primers for TCR Vbeta segments and 13 reverse primers for TCR Jbeta segments was used in the multiplex PCR. Amplification of the CDR3 region of rearranged TCR beta genes was performed with a multiplex PCR assay on genomic DNA. The Illumina HiSeq System was used to sequence the amplified TCR beta libraries as 87-base-pair reads. The authors' analysis ran thus. Across the 600 to 700 repertoires, a later analysis counted 80 million or so unique TCR beta chains, approximately 10 million of which were shared by at least two donors. Raw reads were error-corrected and collapsed into unique sequences by a nearest-neighbor algorithm in which closely related sequences were merged to remove PCR and sequencing errors. To assign V, D and J gene segments, CDR3 sequences were aligned to IMGT reference sequences. For a sequence to be retained, at least a six-nucleotide match to both a V gene segment and a J gene segment was required. Rearrangements were called productive when the CDR3 lacked stop codons and stayed in frame with V and J; all others were non-productive. CDR3 was defined according to IMGT convention as the region running from the second conserved V-encoded cysteine to the conserved J-encoded phenylalanine. The earlier analysis of approximately 500 of the donors excluded sequences that lacked an unambiguous match to a single V gene segment. An earlier analysis of fewer than 650 of the donors classified V segments as functional when productive rearrangements were above 56.7% and as segregating when the standard deviation between donors was above 5%. A statistical classification framework was built for diagnosing cytomegalovirus status from the catalog of TCR beta chain sequences. A later analysis assigned V and J genes by comparing TCR nucleotide sequences with IMGT/GENE-DB human TR gene sequences. A later analysis assigned CDR3 sequences and most-parsimonious VDJ recombination scenarios with the TCRdist pipeline. A later analysis defined each TCR beta chain by its CDR3 amino acid sequence plus V-gene family, and excluded reads lacking a unique V-gene family. As a way to deal with suspected cross-contamination and a sequencing artifact, a later analysis dropped nearly 600 nucleotide sequences that were highly shared and had low generation probability. A later analysis calculated a clonal expansion index for each public chain from normalized within-repertoire ranks of inferred template counts. A later analysis computed generation probabilities with a VDJ recombination model fitted to out-of-frame rearrangements, and checked the results against IGoR. A later analysis scored TCR-TCR, TCR-HLA and TCR-CMV co-occurrence with hypergeometric tests, applying a repertoire-size bias correction to TCR pairs. False discovery rates were estimated in a later analysis by permuting HLA or CMV assignments 20 times. In a later analysis, co-occurring TCRs were grouped using DBSCAN, and TCRdist sequence similarity was added for clustering within HLA-allele-positive subsets. Repertoires with fewer than 30,000 or more than 120,000 public chains were left out of co-occurrence clustering, as were four to six repertoires with anomalous nucleotide sharing. TCRdb carries this immuneACCESS record with in-frame sequences only. Its versions omit some clonotypes, under half of them owing to an unresolved V gene in the studies checked, with the rest unexplained. The DNA gave D and trimming, while V, J and clone size come from that table. In this sample the table shows 130,000 or so clones, 76% of which occur a single time. The ten largest clones capture approximately 1.8% of the sample.

This chain is built from TRBV27 and TRBJ1-2, and TRBD1 aligns with 8 junction nucleotides. Specimen: PBMCs. The sequence came from a female donor in good health and CMV-seropositive. The nucleotide sequence reads TGTGCCAGCAGTTACGGACAGGGCGAGGGCTACACCTTC. The translation is CASSYGQGEGYTF.